The subject of this entry is one T cell receptor (beta chain). What it binds is unknown. This record belongs to a study of cytomegalovirus exposure and HLA in healthy donors. 60 Vbeta and 13 Jbeta primers were used in PCR. Measured with immunoSEQ multiplex PCR; TCRdb has only the in-frame clones, and not every one. This table holds around 170,000 clones, approximately 78% found once. CDR1 is MNHEY, CDR2 SMNVEV, per germline (reference sequence). The CDR3 length is 14 residues. Between the trimmed V and J ends, which lost 6 bases and 2 bases, there was a span of 14 bases. Study-wide results and limits: CMV serostatus stood as the only immune exposure information on hand. Earlier analysis yielded a pattern in which most TCR beta V segments were productive about 87% or about 30% of the time. Later analysis suggested links between common viral pathogens and several top significant clusters. A link between a missense DCLRE1C variant and TCR beta V- and J-gene trimming emerged from a later analysis.

The V gene is TRBV27, the J gene TRBJ2-7; D is unresolved. Material: PBMCs. The source is a woman under 30 in good health and CMV-seronegative. In DNA form, the CDR3 reads TGTGCCAGCAGCCAGAGGCCATACCCCTACGAGCAGTACTTC. Translation: CASSQRPYPYEQYF.